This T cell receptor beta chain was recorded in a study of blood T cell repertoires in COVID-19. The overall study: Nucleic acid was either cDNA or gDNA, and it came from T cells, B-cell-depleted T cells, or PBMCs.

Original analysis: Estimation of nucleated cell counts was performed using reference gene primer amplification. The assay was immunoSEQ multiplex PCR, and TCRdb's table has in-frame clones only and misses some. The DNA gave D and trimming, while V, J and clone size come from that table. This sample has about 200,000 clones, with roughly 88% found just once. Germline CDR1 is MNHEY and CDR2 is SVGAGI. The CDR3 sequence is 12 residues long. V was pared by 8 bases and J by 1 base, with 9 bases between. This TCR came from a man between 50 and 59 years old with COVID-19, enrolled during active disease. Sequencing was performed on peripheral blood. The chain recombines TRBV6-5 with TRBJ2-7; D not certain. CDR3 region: CASGPMSYEQYF. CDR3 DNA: TGTGCCAGCGGTCCTATGTCCTACGAGCAGTACTTC.